This T cell receptor (beta chain) came from a study of blood T cell repertoires in COVID-19. Study context: Sites in the United States, Italy and Spain provided acute and convalescent COVID-19 samples. T cells, B-cell-depleted T cells, or PBMCs provided the cDNA or gDNA that served as material.

Original methodology: Estimation of nucleated cell counts was performed using reference gene primer amplification. Method: immunoSEQ multiplex PCR; TCRdb's copy keeps in-frame clones and lacks some. The V and J calls and clone size were taken over from that table, and D and trimming were inferred from the DNA. Among about 160,000 clones listed, around 84% were seen once. The germline gives CDR1 SGHAT, CDR2 FQNNGV. The length of the CDR3 is 14 residues. V shed 5 bases and J shed 7 bases, with 14 bases lying between them. The chain uses TRBV11-2 and TRBJ2-2, with D possibly TRBD1 on 6 matching bases. The specimen was peripheral blood. The receptor was derived from a man aged 50-60 years with active or convalescent COVID-19. CDR3 sequence (DNA): TGTGCCAGCAGCACCGTGGGGGCTGGCGGGGAGCTGTTTTTT. It is translated as CASSTVGAGGELFF.